Following are 15 T cell receptor beta chains from one sample sequenced in a study of cytomegalovirus exposure and HLA in healthy donors. This PCR relied on a set of 60 Vbeta primers and 13 Jbeta primers. TCRdb's copy holds only in-frame clones and misses some; the assay was immunoSEQ multiplex PCR. The table has 150,000 to 200,000 clones, about 72% seen once. Sequenced sample: PBMCs. The receptors shown here come from a human donor in good health.

This clone was picked up a small number of times. The chain joins TRBV5-1 to TRBJ2-7; 11 nucleotides match TRBD1. The CDR3 length is 17 residues. J lost 3 bases, V lost 0 bases, and 8 bases had no gene match. Germline CDR1 reads SGHRS; CDR2 reads YFSETQ. The CDR3 sequence is CASSLGGRTGGFYEQYF. CDR3 in DNA: TGCGCCAGCAGCTTGGGGGGACGGACAGGGGGCTTCTACGAGCAGTACTTC.

This clone was detected only a few times. The chain is built from TRBV12-5 and TRBJ1-2, with a weak D call TRBD1 (5 bases). From germline, CDR1 is LGHNT and CDR2 FRNRAP. V shed 1 base and J shed 7 bases, with 16 bases lying between them. The CDR3 contains 15 residues. CDR3 DNA sequence: TGTGCTAGTGGTTTGGCGTACGCAGGGCACGGTGGCTACACCTTC. Translation: CASGLAYAGHGGYTF.

In regard to this clone: At one of its ends the junction is not consistent with the germline gene, which may arise from a read error. The chain combines TRBV7-9 with TRBJ2-7, with a tentative D call TRBD2 (7 bases). Germline assignment: CDR1 SEHNR and CDR2 FQNEAQ (reference sequence). The CDR3 runs to 16 residues. The CDR3 nucleotides read TGTTCCAGCAGCTCCAAAGGGGGGGGGAATTTCTACGAGCAGTACTTC. This gives the protein CSSSSKGGGNFYEQYF. Looking up the rest from reference TRBV7-9 and TRBJ2-7 gives the full variable domain: DTGVSQNPRHKITKRGQNVTFRCDPISEHNRLYWYRQTLGQGPEFLTYFQNEAQLEKSRLLSDRFSAERPKGSFSTLEIQRTEQGDSAMYLCSSSSKGGGNFYEQYFGPGTRLTVT.

CDR3 sequence reads: CATSRVRTGPSYEQYF. CDR3 DNA: TGTGCCACCAGCAGAGTGCGGACAGGGCCGTCCTACGAGCAGTACTTC. The chain links TRBV15 to TRBJ2-7; 8 nucleotides match TRBD1. CDR1 LNHNV and CDR2 YYDKDF come from the germline V gene (reference sequence). V was pared by 1 base and J by 1 base, with 6 bases of the junction left unmatched. The CDR3 has 16 residues.

As DNA, the CDR3 is TGTGCCAGCAGTGAAATGGGGACAGGGGATGGCTACACCTTC. This translates into CASSEMGTGDGYTF. This chain links TRBV2 with TRBJ1-2; 10 bases align to TRBD1. The germline CDR1 and CDR2 sequences are SNHLY and FYNNEI. J gave up 6 bases and V 2 bases, and 3 bases lay outside the gene matches. This CDR3 has 14 amino acids. Together with reference TRBV2 and TRBJ1-2, the CDR3 gives the full variable domain: EPEVTQTPSHQVTQMGQEVILRCVPISNHLYFYWYRQILGQKVEFLVSFYNNEISEKSEIFDDQFSVERPDGSNFTLKIRSTKLEDSAMYFCASSEMGTGDGYTFGSGTRLTVV.

Here the CDR3 DNA reads TGTGCCATCAGTTTACAGGGGACAGGGGGCGGAAACATTCAGTACTTC. Translated, it gives CAISLQGTGGGNIQYF. V usage is TRBV10-3 and J usage is TRBJ2-4; 12 nucleotides align to TRBD1. Germline assignment: CDR1 ENHRY and CDR2 SYGVKD. This CDR3 has 16 residues. V lost 5 bases, J lost 6 bases, and 8 bases stayed unmatched.

This chain links TRBV5-1 with TRBJ2-4; TRBD2 might be the D (5 bases). The CDR3 extends over 13 amino acids. V lost 2 bases and J 11 bases, leaving 14 bases between the germline ends. The germline V gene encodes CDR1 SGHRS and CDR2 YFSETQ. In DNA, the CDR3 is TGCGCCAGCAGCTTACTAGTTTCAGGCTTTCAGTACTTC. It codes for CASSLLVSGFQYF.

This clone was counted a single time. The rearrangement joins TRBV10-3 to TRBJ2-7, with 9 bases that match TRBD1. The CDR3 has 13 residues. The trim removed 10 bases at V and 1 base at J, leaving 5 bases unmatched. Per germline, CDR1 ENHRY and CDR2 SYGVKD. CDR3 sequence reads: CATRTGESYEQYF. CDR3 coding DNA: TGTGCCACCAGGACAGGGGAATCCTACGAGCAGTACTTC.

The chain combines TRBV28 with TRBJ2-7, with 9 bases that match TRBD1. With V trimmed by 0 bases and J by 1 base, 4 bases remained unmatched. The CDR3 runs 16 residues. Germline V gene lookup returns CDR1 MDHEN and CDR2 SYDVKM. The CDR3 sequence is CASSLWSTGGSYEQYF. The DNA of the CDR3 is TGTGCCAGCAGTTTATGGTCGACAGGGGGTTCCTACGAGCAGTACTTC.

This sequence joins TRBV7-9 and TRBJ2-2, with 8 bases that match TRBD1. The CDR3 length is 16 residues. Germline V gives CDR1 SEHNR, CDR2 FQNEAQ (reference sequence). J was trimmed by 6 bases and V by 2 bases; bases with no gene match: 8. The chain's CDR3 is CASSLYGQGFSGELFF. The CDR3 region has the DNA TGTGCCAGCAGCTTATACGGACAGGGTTTTTCCGGGGAGCTGTTTTTT.

This clone appeared a few times. The V call is TRBV5-1, the J call TRBJ2-3; TRBD2 agrees at 10 bases. CDR3 size: 15 residues. V trimming: 2 bases; J trimming: 5 bases; junction bases outside the gene matches: 5. The germline CDR1 and CDR2 sequences are SGHRS and YFSETQ. Here the CDR3 DNA reads TGCGCCAGCAGCTTCTCTGGACTAGCGGAAGATACGCAGTATTTT. This gives the protein CASSFSGLAEDTQYF.

This clone appeared once. Germline and junction disagree at one end, which may indicate a read error. CDR3 DNA: TGTGCCAGCAGTTTTGGAGACAGGGGTCGGGAGACCCGGTACTTC. This gives the protein CASSFGDRGRETRYF. The chain uses TRBV27 and TRBJ2-5, with 8 positions matching TRBD1. The CDR3 has 15 residues. Per the germline V gene, CDR1 is MNHEY and CDR2 is SMNVEV (reference sequence).

This clone came up a few times. The rearrangement joins TRBV14 to TRBJ1-5; the D is unclear. The CDR3 contains 11 residues. In germline, CDR1 is SGHDN, CDR2 FVKESK. With 4 bases removed from V and 5 bases from J, the gap between germline ends came to 3 bases. For the CDR3, the DNA is TGTGCCAGCAGCCCATATCAGCCCCAGCATTTT. It translates to CASSPYQPQHF.

Worth noting for this clone: The same CDR3 can be traced to other DNA sequences in this sample. The chain recombines TRBV5-1 with TRBJ2-1, with D uncertain. The CDR3 runs to 12 residues. Between the trimmed V and J ends, which lost 0 bases and 6 bases, there was a span of 4 bases. Germline-derived CDR1 and CDR2 are SGHRS and YFSETQ. The CDR3 here is CASSLGRNEQFF. The CDR3 bases are TGCGCCAGCAGCTTGGGTCGCAATGAGCAGTTCTTC.

As for this clone: This sample also contains other DNA sequences that code for the same CDR3. J is TRBJ2-1 and V is TRBV4-1, with D tentatively TRBD2 (5 bases). CDR3 length equals 15 residues. V was clipped by 1 base and J by 0 bases, with 7 bases between them. Germline V gives CDR1 MGHRA, CDR2 YSYEKL. In DNA form, the CDR3 reads TGCGCCAGCAGCCAAGGGAGCGGCTCCTACAATGAGCAGTTCTTC. Its protein is CASSQGSGSYNEQFF.